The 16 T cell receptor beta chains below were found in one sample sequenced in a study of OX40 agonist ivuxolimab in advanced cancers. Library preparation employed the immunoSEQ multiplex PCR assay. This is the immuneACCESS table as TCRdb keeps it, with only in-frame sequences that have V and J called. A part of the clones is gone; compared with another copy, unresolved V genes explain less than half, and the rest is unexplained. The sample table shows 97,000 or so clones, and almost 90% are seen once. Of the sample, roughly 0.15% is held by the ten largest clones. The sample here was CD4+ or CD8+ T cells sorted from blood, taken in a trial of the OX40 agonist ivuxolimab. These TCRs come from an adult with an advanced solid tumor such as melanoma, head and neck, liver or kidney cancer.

CDR3 sequence reads: CATSRDGLPPVQHF. CDR3 nucleotides: TGTGCCACCAGCAGAGATGGGCTTCCACCGGTGCAGCATTTT. The gene calls are TRBV15 and TRBJ1-5, with D unresolved. Germline V gives CDR1 LNHNV, CDR2 YYDKDF (reference sequence). This CDR3 spans 14 amino acids. The ends were cut back, 0 bases at V and 13 bases at J, with 16 bases in the middle.

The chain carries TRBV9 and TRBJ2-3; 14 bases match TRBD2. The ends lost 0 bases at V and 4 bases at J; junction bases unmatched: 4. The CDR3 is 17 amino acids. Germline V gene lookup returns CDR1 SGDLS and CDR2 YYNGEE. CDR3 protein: CASSVVGLAGVADTQYF. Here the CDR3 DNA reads TGTGCCAGCAGCGTAGTGGGACTAGCGGGAGTAGCAGATACGCAGTATTTT.

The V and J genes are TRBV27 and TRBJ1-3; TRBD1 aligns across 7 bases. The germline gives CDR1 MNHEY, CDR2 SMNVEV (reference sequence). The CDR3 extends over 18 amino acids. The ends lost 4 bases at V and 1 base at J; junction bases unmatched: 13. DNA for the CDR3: TGTGCCAGCAGTTCCTCCTCAAGGGGGCTTTATTCTGGAAACACCATATATTTT. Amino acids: CASSSSSRGLYSGNTIYF.

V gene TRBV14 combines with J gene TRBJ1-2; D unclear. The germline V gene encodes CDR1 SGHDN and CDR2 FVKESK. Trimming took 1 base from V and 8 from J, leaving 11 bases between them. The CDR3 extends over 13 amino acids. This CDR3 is CASSQVQRSGYTF. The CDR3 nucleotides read TGTGCCAGCAGCCAAGTCCAGAGGAGCGGCTACACCTTC.

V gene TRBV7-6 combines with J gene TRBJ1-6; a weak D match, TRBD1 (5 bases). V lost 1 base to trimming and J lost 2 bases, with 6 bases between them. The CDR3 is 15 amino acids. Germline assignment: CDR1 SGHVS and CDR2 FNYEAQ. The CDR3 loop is CASSLGGTYNSPLHF. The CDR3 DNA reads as TGTGCCAGCAGCTTAGGGGGGACCTATAATTCACCCCTCCACTTT.

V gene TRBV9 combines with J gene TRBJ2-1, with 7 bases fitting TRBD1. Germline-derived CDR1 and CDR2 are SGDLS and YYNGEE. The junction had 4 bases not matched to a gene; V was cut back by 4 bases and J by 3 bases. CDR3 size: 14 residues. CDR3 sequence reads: CASSPGQDYNEQFF. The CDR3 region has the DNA TGTGCCAGCAGCCCCGGACAGGACTACAATGAGCAGTTCTTC.

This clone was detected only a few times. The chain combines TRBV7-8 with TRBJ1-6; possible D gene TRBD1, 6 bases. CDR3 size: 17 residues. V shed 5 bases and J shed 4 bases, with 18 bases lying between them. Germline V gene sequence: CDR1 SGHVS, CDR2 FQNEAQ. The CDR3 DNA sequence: TGTGCCAGCAGCCACTTAACAGGGAAGGGATATAATTCACCCCTCCACTTT. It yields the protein CASSHLTGKGYNSPLHF.

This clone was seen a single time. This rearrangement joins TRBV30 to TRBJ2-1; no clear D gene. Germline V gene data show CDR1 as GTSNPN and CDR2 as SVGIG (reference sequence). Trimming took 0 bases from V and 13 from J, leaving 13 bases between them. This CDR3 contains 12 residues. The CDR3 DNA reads TGTGCCTGGAGTGTAGCCACAGAAACCCAGTTCTTC. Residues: CAWSVATETQFF.

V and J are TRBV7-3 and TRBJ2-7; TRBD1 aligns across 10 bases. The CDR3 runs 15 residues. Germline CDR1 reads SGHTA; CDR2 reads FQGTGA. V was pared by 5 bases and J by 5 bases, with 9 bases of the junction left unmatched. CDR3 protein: CASSDWTGGLNEQYF. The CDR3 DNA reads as TGTGCCAGCAGCGACTGGACAGGGGGTTTGAACGAGCAGTACTTC.

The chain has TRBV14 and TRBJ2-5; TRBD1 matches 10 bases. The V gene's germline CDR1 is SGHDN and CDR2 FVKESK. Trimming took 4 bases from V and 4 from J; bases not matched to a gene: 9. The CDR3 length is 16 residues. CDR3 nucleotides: TGTGCCAGCAGCCCCACGGGACAGGGGTTGAGAGAGACCCAGTACTTC. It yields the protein CASSPTGQGLRETQYF.

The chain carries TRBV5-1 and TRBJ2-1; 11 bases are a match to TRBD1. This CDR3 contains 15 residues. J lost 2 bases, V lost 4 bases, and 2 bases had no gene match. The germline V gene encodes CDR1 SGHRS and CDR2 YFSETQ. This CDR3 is CASSPGQGAYNEQFF. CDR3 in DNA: TGCGCCAGCAGCCCGGGACAGGGGGCCTACAATGAGCAGTTCTTC.

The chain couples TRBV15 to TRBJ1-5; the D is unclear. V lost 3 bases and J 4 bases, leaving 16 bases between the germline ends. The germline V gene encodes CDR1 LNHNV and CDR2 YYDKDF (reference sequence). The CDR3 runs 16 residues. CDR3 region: CATSSRHDAMNQPQHF. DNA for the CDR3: TGTGCCACCAGCAGCCGACACGACGCAATGAATCAGCCCCAGCATTTT.

CDR3 protein: CASSLVWTSGATQETQYF. The CDR3 DNA is TGTGCCAGCAGCTTGGTTTGGACTAGCGGGGCAACCCAAGAGACCCAGTACTTC. The rearrangement uses TRBV27 and TRBJ2-5, with 12 bases lining up with TRBD2. Germline CDR1 reads MNHEY; CDR2 reads SMNVEV (reference sequence). V lost 6 bases and J lost 1; bases outside the gene matches: 12. The CDR3 length is 18 residues.

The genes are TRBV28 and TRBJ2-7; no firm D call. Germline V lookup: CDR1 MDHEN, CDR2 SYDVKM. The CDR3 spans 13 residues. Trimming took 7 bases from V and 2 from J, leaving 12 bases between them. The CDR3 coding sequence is TGTGCCAGCACCCCCGGTCGGGCCTACGAGCAGTACTTC. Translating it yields CASTPGRAYEQYF. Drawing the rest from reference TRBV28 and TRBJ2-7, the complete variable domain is DVKVTQSSRYLVKRTGEKVFLECVQDMDHENMFWYRQDPGLGLRLIYFSYDVKMKEKGDIPEGYSVSREKKERFSLILESASTNQTSMYLCASTPGRAYEQYFGPGTRLTVT.

As DNA, the CDR3 is TGTGCCAGCAGTAAAACAGGGTTAGGGACCCAGTACTTC. Translating gives CASSKTGLGTQYF. J is TRBJ2-5 and V is TRBV6-1; tentatively, D is TRBD1 (6 bases). The CDR3 consists of 13 residues. The germline gives CDR1 MNHNS, CDR2 SASEGT. V lost 5 bases and J 7 bases, leaving 14 bases between the germline ends.

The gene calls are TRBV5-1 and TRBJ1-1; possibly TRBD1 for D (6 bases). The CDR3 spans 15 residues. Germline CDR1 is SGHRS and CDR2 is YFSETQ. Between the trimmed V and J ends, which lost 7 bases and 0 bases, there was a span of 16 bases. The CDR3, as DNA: TGCGCCAGCGATCGGGGGGCGGGAATGAACACTGAAGCTTTCTTT. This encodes CASDRGAGMNTEAFF.